A single sample gave rise to the 17 T cell receptor beta chains below, sequenced in a study of T-cell memory formation after mild COVID-19. TCRdb re-analysed the 5' RACE reads in MiXCR, keeping a single row per CDR3 protein. The sample contains 280,000 or so distinct CDR3 sequences, around 8% of which appear only once. Sequencing used PBMCs or a T cell subset sorted from them (not recorded which). The receptors originated from a young man who had mild COVID-19 (a few samples of this study predate the infection). Cell type and time point are not known.

This clonotype showed up just a few times. V usage is TRBV4-1 and J usage is TRBJ1-4, with D possibly matching TRBD1 (5 bases). The germline gives CDR1 MGHRA, CDR2 YSYEKL. V lost 0 bases and J lost 8, with 28 bases in between. CDR3 length: 20 amino acids. CDR3 in amino acids: CASSQDRFVLIGQGPEKLFF. DNA of the CDR3: TGCGCCAGCAGCCAAGATCGATTCGTTCTTATTGGGCAGGGACCCGAAAAACTGTTTTTT.

This clonotype appeared a few times. V usage is TRBV6-2 or TRBV6-3 and J usage is TRBJ1-5, with a possible D match to TRBD1 (6 bases). The germline gives CDR1 MNHEY, CDR2 SVGEGT. CDR3 length equals 13 residues. Trimming stripped 6 bases from V and 3 bases from J, with 9 bases between. This CDR3 is CASSRDINQPQHF. Written as DNA, the CDR3 is TGTGCCAGCAGCCGGGACATCAATCAGCCCCAGCATTTT.

This clonotype has only a few counts. This chain uses TRBV5-6 with TRBJ2-7; D gene unclear. This CDR3 contains 13 residues. Germline V CDR1 and CDR2: SGHDT, YYEEEE. Trimming stripped 4 bases from V and 4 bases from J, with 12 bases between. CDR3 region: CASSRGAGYEQYF. CDR3 coding DNA: TGTGCCAGCAGCCGCGGCGCAGGATACGAGCAGTACTTC.

This clonotype was seen only a few times. This rearrangement joins TRBV3-1 to TRBJ1-2, with a tentative D call TRBD1 (6 bases). This CDR3 comprises 13 residues. Germline values: CDR1 LGHDT, CDR2 YNNKEL (reference sequence). V was shortened by 2 bases and J by 8 bases, with 12 bases between the two germline ends. DNA of the CDR3: TGTGCCAGCAGCCAACTTCGGACAGCCGGCTACACCTTC. It encodes CASSQLRTAGYTF.

A few counts support this clonotype. This chain connects TRBV4-2 to TRBJ1-1, with D possibly TRBD1 on 6 matching bases. Germline V gives CDR1 LGHNA, CDR2 YNFKEQ. V lost 4 bases to trimming and J lost 6 bases, with 18 bases between them. The CDR3 has 15 amino acids. The DNA for the CDR3 is TGTGCCAGCAGCCCACTCGGGGGGGCAAGGGCTGAAGCTTTCTTT. This gives the protein CASSPLGGARAEAFF.

This clonotype was seen a handful of times. The genes are TRBV27 and TRBJ1-1, with TRBD1 identical over 7 bases. J gave up 1 base and V 3 bases, and 11 bases lay outside the gene matches. Germline values: CDR1 MNHEY, CDR2 SMNVEV (reference sequence). The CDR3 is 17 residues long. This chain's CDR3 is CASSLESWAGGNTEAFF. The CDR3 DNA sequence: TGTGCCAGCAGTTTGGAATCTTGGGCAGGGGGGAACACTGAAGCTTTCTTT.

The sample holds many counts of this clonotype. This chain connects TRBV6-2 or TRBV6-3 to TRBJ2-7, with no clear D. Trimming shortened V by 3 bases and J by 2 bases, and 5 bases separated the two germline ends. This CDR3 has 12 amino acids. Germline loops: CDR1 MNHEY, CDR2 SVGEGT. CDR3 bases: TGTGCCAGCAGTTATCCGGCCTACGAGCAGTACTTC. This codes for CASSYPAYEQYF.

Ten or more counts support this clonotype. This rearrangement joins TRBV28 to TRBJ1-1, with D hard to call. Germline V lookup: CDR1 MDHEN, CDR2 SYDVKM. The V gene lost 5 bases and the J gene lost 4 bases, with 5 bases spanning the gap. CDR3 length: 11 residues. The CDR3 region has the DNA TGTGCCAGCAGTGTTAGCACTGAAGCTTTCTTT. It specifies CASSVSTEAFF.

This clonotype showed up just a few times. The rearrangement links TRBV6-5 to TRBJ1-1; D gene ambiguous. Germline V gives CDR1 MNHEY, CDR2 SVGAGI. V was shortened by 2 bases and J by 2 bases, with 9 bases between the two germline ends. CDR3 size: 14 residues. This chain's CDR3 is CASSYDTINTEAFF. Written as DNA, the CDR3 is TGTGCCAGCAGTTACGACACCATCAACACTGAAGCTTTCTTT.

In this sample, this clonotype turned up many times. The chain employs TRBV11-2 and TRBJ2-1; maybe TRBD2 (7 bases). V gave up 2 bases and J gave up 10 bases, with 21 bases separating them. The CDR3 is 16 amino acids. Germline V CDR1 and CDR2: SGHAT, FQNNGV. CDR3 DNA sequence: TGTGCCAGCAGCTTAAGCCCCGGGGGGCGGCATCGGGAGCAGTTCTTC. Protein: CASSLSPGGRHREQFF.

The J gene is TRBJ2-2, the V gene TRBV6-5, with 13 nucleotides matching TRBD2. The CDR3 covers 13 residues. V lost 11 bases and J lost 6; bases outside the gene matches: 3. CDR1 MNHEY and CDR2 SVGAGI come from the germline V gene. CDR3 sequence: CAGGTSGAGELFF. The CDR3 bases are TGTGCCGGCGGGACTAGCGGGGCCGGGGAGCTGTTTTTT.

This clonotype was observed a handful of times. This chain connects TRBV7-9 to TRBJ1-1; D is ambiguous. V gave up 5 bases and J gave up 8 bases, with 15 bases separating them. The CDR3 sequence is 13 residues long. Per germline, CDR1 SEHNR and CDR2 FQNEAQ (reference sequence). DNA for the CDR3: TGTGCCAGCAGCGGAGGACCCAGCGTGGAAGCTTTCTTT. Protein sequence: CASSGGPSVEAFF.

The gene calls are TRBV10-1 and TRBJ2-3, with D maybe TRBD1 (5 bases). CDR3 length equals 13 residues. CDR1 and CDR2 (germline): WNHNN, SYGVQD (reference sequence). Trimming removed 2 bases from V and 4 bases from J, with 7 bases in between. The CDR3 DNA sequence: TGCGCCAGCAGTGAGATAGGGGCAGATACGCAGTATTTT. As protein: CASSEIGADTQYF.

This clonotype has ten or more counts. The chain joins TRBV7-9 to TRBJ2-2, with 7 bases fitting TRBD1. Germline CDR1 SEHNR, CDR2 FQNEAQ (reference sequence). The CDR3 consists of 14 residues. Trimming cost V 5 bases and J 4 bases; bases outside gene matches: 4. CDR3 nucleotides: TGTGCCAGCAGCGGGGGACAGATCACCGGGGAGCTGTTTTTT. Residues: CASSGGQITGELFF.

This clonotype was counted only a few times. This chain links TRBV27 with TRBJ2-1, with D unresolved. V was trimmed by 3 bases and J by 5 bases, leaving 8 bases between them. Germline V gene sequence: CDR1 MNHEY, CDR2 SMNVEV (reference sequence). The CDR3 runs 13 residues. CDR3 DNA sequence: TGTGCCAGCAGTTTGGATCTGCACAATGAGCAGTTCTTC. Its translation is CASSLDLHNEQFF.

This clonotype was detected only a few times. The chain links TRBV7-2 to TRBJ2-5; 7 nucleotides line up with TRBD2. The CDR3 is 14 residues long. V was clipped by 5 bases and J by 3 bases; unmatched bases: 6. Germline assignment: CDR1 SGHTA and CDR2 FQGNSA. For the CDR3, the DNA is TGTGCCAGCAGCCCAGAGAGCGGGGAAGAGACCCAGTACTTC. Protein: CASSPESGEETQYF.

A note on this clonotype: Relative to the germline gene, one junction end is altered; a read error may explain this. The V and J genes are TRBV5-1 and TRBJ2-1; D gene uncertain. This CDR3 comprises 12 residues. Germline V gene sequence: CDR1 SGHRS, CDR2 YFSETQ. The CDR3 reads CASSLPTPEKVF. In DNA, the CDR3 is TGCGCCAGCAGCCTCCCGACCCCCGAGAAAGTCTTC.